This T cell receptor beta chain came from a study of cytomegalovirus exposure and HLA in healthy donors. V shed 3 bases and J 6 bases; nucleotides not matched to a gene: 8. Germline V lookup: CDR1 LNHDA, CDR2 SQIVND (reference sequence). The CDR3 has 15 residues. As concerns this clone: The antigen remains undetermined.

Use of 60 Vbeta and 13 Jbeta primers characterized the PCR. Sequencing was performed with immunoSEQ multiplex PCR; in TCRdb, only in-frame clones are kept and a portion is missing. This sample's table has around 51,000 clones. Study results and limitations: Per published accounts, TCR beta sequences correctly predicted the HLA-A and HLA-B alleles of most subjects. Several of the most significant clusters appeared linked to common viral pathogens, based on a later analysis. CMV serostatus was the sole immune exposure information available. In presence/absence analyses, roughly uniform sequencing depth across donors was assumed.

The sample comprised PBMCs. The rearrangement uses TRBV19 and TRBJ1-1, with TRBD1 matching 9 bases. The TCR sequence derives from a man aged 40-49 years in good health and CMV-seropositive. CDR3 region: CASSMGQGSKAEAFF. In DNA, the CDR3 is TGTGCCAGTAGTATGGGACAGGGTTCGAAGGCTGAAGCTTTCTTT.